This T cell receptor beta chain derives from a study of blood T cells in healthy people across ages. About the study: Roughly one uniquely barcoded beta molecule per two T cells was captured.

Through a sample-barcoded 5' primer and a J-beta primer mix, a second PCR was run for about 6 to 11 cycles. TCRdb used MiXCR to reprocess the 5' RACE reads, holding one entry per CDR3 protein. The data contain 710,000 or so distinct CDR3 sequences, 22% of them singletons. Specimen: blood. The TCR was taken from a man aged 65 to 79 in good health.

CDR3 DNA sequence: TGTGCCAGCAGTTCCGAACAGACCCAGTACTTC. Its protein is CASSSEQTQYF. The chain carries TRBV27 and TRBJ2-5; D is uncertain. V was trimmed by 4 bases and J by 6 bases, leaving 6 bases between them. Germline CDR1 is MNHEY and CDR2 is SMNVEV (reference sequence). The CDR3 contains 11 residues.